This TCR beta chain was identified during a study of identical twins. General observations from the study: Less excess twin sharing appeared in beta out-of-frame sequences. Donors were not followed over many years; analysis was cross-sectional. It was possible that invariant MAIT and iNKT cells partly confounded the zero-insertion analyses.

The length of the CDR3 is 15 residues. CDR1 and CDR2 (germline): MNHEY, SVGAGI. With 2 bases clipped from V and 0 bases from J, the junction kept 3 bases outside the gene matches. With template switching, a universal primer site was added, and the cDNA carried unique molecular identifiers. TCRdb re-called the 5' RACE reads with MiXCR, one entry per CDR3 protein. The sample carries 640,000 or so distinct CDR3 sequences, less than 7% recorded once. Concerning this clonotype: The antigen remains unidentified.

V is TRBV6-5 and J is TRBJ1-1; TRBD1 matches 7 bases. The sequencing input was naive T cells sorted from blood. The TCR originated in a man between 18 and 35 years old in good health. CDR3 nucleotide sequence: TGTGCCAGCAGTTACCAGGGACAGATGAACACTGAAGCTTTCTTT. Residues: CASSYQGQMNTEAFF.